This TCR beta chain is drawn from a study of OX40 agonist ivuxolimab in advanced cancers. Produced via immunoSEQ multiplex PCR; TCRdb's table is partial and in-frame only. Of approximately 84,000 clones in the sample, about nine tenths were seen once. The table lists this clone with a count of one. This clonotype was sampled from an adult with an advanced solid tumor such as melanoma, head and neck, liver or kidney cancer. This specimen consisted of CD4+ or CD8+ T cells sorted from blood, obtained in a trial of the OX40 agonist ivuxolimab.

The CDR3 coding sequence is TGCGCCAGCAGCTTGGGAACAGGAGCAAATCAGCCCCAGCATTTT. It codes for CASSLGTGANQPQHF. The V gene is TRBV5-1, the J gene TRBJ1-5; TRBD1 is a possible D gene (5 bases). The CDR3 consists of 15 residues. The V gene's germline CDR1 is SGHRS and CDR2 YFSETQ. V was shortened by 0 bases and J by 4 bases, with 11 bases between the two germline ends.